These 10 T cell receptor beta chains were all obtained from the same sample, sequenced in a study of regulatory T cells in long-lasting Graves disease (dated by TCRdb to the early 2020s). Library creation used multiplex PCR. These reads were obtained on an Illumina HiSeq 4000. TCR beta libraries were built with iRepertoire HTBI primers and Arm-PCR amplification of CDR3 regions. Clones were called with MiXCR by TCRdb after fastp trimmed the public reads at Q25, and only in-frame beta chains were retained. Each record represents a unique CDR3 protein, reported with the most common genes and DNA among its rows. This sample lists 450,000 or so distinct CDR3 sequences; approximately 23% were detected once. The ten biggest clones cover about an eighth of the sample. The time point label on this specimen signifies: persistent/refractory GD, antithyroid drugs over 5 years with positive TRAb. For both TCR sequencing and RNA sequencing, RNA was extracted from PBMCs in TRIzol.

The sequenced sample was peripheral blood mononuclear cells (PBMCs), obtained when the disease was refractory, from a patient treated with antithyroid drugs. Receptor source: a female donor with Graves disease.

This clonotype showed up many times. The chain carries TRBV12-3 or TRBV12-4 and TRBJ1-6; D ambiguous. The V end lost 3 bases, the J end lost 9 bases, and 3 bases lay between the germline ends. This CDR3 has 11 residues. The CDR3 nucleotides are TGTGCCAGCAGTTTTGGTTCACCCCTCCACTTT. Encoded protein: CASSFGSPLHF.

This clonotype was recorded many times. The chain uses TRBV12-3 or TRBV12-4 and TRBJ2-5; TRBD1 agrees at 11 bases. With V trimmed by 6 bases and J by 4 bases, 7 bases remained unmatched. The CDR3 is 15 amino acids. The CDR3 bases are TGTGCCAGCAGGGAAGGGACAGGGGGACGAGAGACCCAGTACTTC. Its protein product is CASREGTGGRETQYF.

The chain links TRBV7-3 to TRBJ2-6; 11 bases align to TRBD2. The CDR3 covers 18 residues. CDR1 and CDR2 (germline): SGHTA, FQGTGA. V shed 8 bases, J shed 3 bases, and the junction held 12 bases outside the gene matches. The CDR3 protein is CASSPYTSGSGGANVLTF. The CDR3 coding sequence is TGTGCCAGCTCCCCATATACTAGCGGGAGCGGTGGGGCCAACGTCCTGACTTTC.

This clonotype has a handful of counts. V is TRBV29-1 and J is TRBJ2-7, with unresolved D. This CDR3 has 13 residues. V gave up 6 bases and J gave up 4 bases, with 16 bases separating them. CDR1 is SQVTM and CDR2 is ANQGSEA in the germline V gene. The CDR3 loop is CSVIDPVGYEQYF. Written as DNA, the CDR3 is TGCAGCGTGATCGACCCGGTGGGGTACGAGCAGTACTTC.

J is TRBJ1-1 and V is TRBV18; D uncertain. V was shortened by 4 bases and J by 0 bases, with 15 bases between the two germline ends. The CDR3 runs 16 residues. The V gene's germline CDR1 is KGHSH and CDR2 LQKENI. The CDR3 is CASSQNPQSMNTEAFF. The CDR3 region has the DNA TGTGCCAGCTCACAGAATCCCCAATCCATGAACACTGAAGCTTTCTTT.

This clonotype came up many times. V gene TRBV15 combines with J gene TRBJ1-1; D call uncertain. Trimming left V 3 bases short and J 3 bases short, with 14 bases between. This CDR3 spans 15 amino acids. Germline assignment: CDR1 LNHNV and CDR2 YYDKDF (reference sequence). The chain's CDR3 is CATSSGPAAHTEAFF. The CDR3 bases are TGTGCCACCAGCAGCGGACCCGCTGCGCACACTGAAGCTTTCTTT.

This clonotype showed up just a few times. This CDR3 reads CAISELPEAAFF. CDR3 nucleotide sequence: TGTGCCATCAGTGAGCTCCCGGAGGCAGCTTTCTTT. J is TRBJ1-1 and V is TRBV10-3, with unresolved D. This CDR3 spans 12 amino acids. The V end was cut by 2 bases, the J end by 10 bases, with 11 bases between. Germline CDR1 is ENHRY and CDR2 is SYGVKD.

The chain uses TRBV11-2 and TRBJ1-5, with 8 nucleotides matching TRBD1. The CDR3 has 14 residues. Germline lookup yields CDR1 SGHAT and CDR2 FQNNGV. The V and J ends lost 5 bases and 7 bases, in that order; junction bases with no gene match: 7. In DNA, the CDR3 is TGTGCCAGCAGCCGACAGACAGGGGACCAGCCCCAGCATTTT. Translating gives CASSRQTGDQPQHF.

This clonotype occurred a few times. V and J are TRBV12-3 or TRBV12-4 and TRBJ2-5, with D tentatively TRBD2 (7 bases). V lost 5 bases, J lost 0 bases, and 16 bases lay in between. The CDR3 sequence is 16 residues long. The CDR3 DNA is TGTGCCAGCAGTCGCCCGAGGGGGGGGTACCAAGAGACCCAGTACTTC. Its protein is CASSRPRGGYQETQYF.

The chain's CDR3 is CASSFVTGNIQYF. The DNA for the CDR3 is TGTGCCAGCAGCTTTGTTACGGGAAACATTCAGTACTTC. The V and J genes are TRBV7-2 and TRBJ2-4; no reliable D call. Germline values: CDR1 SGHTA, CDR2 FQGNSA. The V and J ends lost 3 bases and 6 bases respectively, with 9 bases between them. The CDR3 is 13 residues long. The full variable domain, rest sourced from reference TRBV7-2 and TRBJ2-4, is GAGVSQSPSNKVTEKGKDVELRCDPISGHTALYWYRQSLGQGLEFLIYFQGNSAPDKSGLPSDRFSAERTGGSVSTLTIQRTQQEDSAVYLCASSFVTGNIQYFGAGTRLSVL.